The T cell receptor beta chain described here comes from a study of Graves' ophthalmopathy and Graves' hyperthyroidism. CDR1 and CDR2 (germline): SGDLS, YYNGEE. The CDR3 totals 22 residues. Trimming cost V 0 bases and J 0 bases; bases outside gene matches: 21. There are a few counts of this clonotype. What it binds is unknown. PBMCs came from roughly 10 ml of fresh peripheral blood. General study findings and limits: Prediction of ophthalmopathy progression reached over 65% sensitivity and about 72% specificity.

Beta-chain TCR CDR3 regions were amplified from RNA transcripts. Second-round multiplex PCR followed a first-round RT-PCR using HTBI primers. TCRdb processed the multiplex PCR reads anew with MiXCR; each CDR3 protein has one entry. Of roughly 420,000 distinct CDR3 sequences in the sample, 21% were seen once. The chain couples TRBV9 to TRBJ2-7; TRBD2 matches 10 bases. What was sequenced was peripheral blood. The source of this sequence is a woman under 30 with stable Graves' hyperthyroidism. Written as DNA, the CDR3 is TGTGCCAGCAGCGTAGAGAGGACCGTACCGGGACTAGCGACAGGACCCTCCTACGAGCAGTACTTC. Its protein is CASSVERTVPGLATGPSYEQYF.